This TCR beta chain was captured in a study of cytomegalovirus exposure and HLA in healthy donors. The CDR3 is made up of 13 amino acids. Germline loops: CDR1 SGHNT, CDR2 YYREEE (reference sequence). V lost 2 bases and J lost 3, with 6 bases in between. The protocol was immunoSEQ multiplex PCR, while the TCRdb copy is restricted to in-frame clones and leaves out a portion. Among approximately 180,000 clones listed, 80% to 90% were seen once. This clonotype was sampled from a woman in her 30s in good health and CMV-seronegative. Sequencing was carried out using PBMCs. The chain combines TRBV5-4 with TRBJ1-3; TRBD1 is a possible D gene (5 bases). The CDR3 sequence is CASSFRGGNTIYF. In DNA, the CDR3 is TGTGCCAGCAGCTTTAGGGGTGGAAACACCATATATTTT. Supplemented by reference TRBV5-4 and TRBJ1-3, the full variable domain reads ETGVTQSPTHLIKTRGQQVTLRCSSQSGHNTVSWYQQALGQGPQFIFQYYREEENGRGNFPPRFSGLQFPNYSSELNVNALELDDSALYLCASSFRGGNTIYFGEGSWLTVV.